Below are 17 T cell receptor beta chains sequenced from a single sample in a study of blood T cells in healthy people across ages (dated by TCRdb to the mid-2010s). Library creation used 5' RACE. Sequencing used an Illumina HiSeq 2500. The second PCR ran for about 6 to 11 cycles and used a J-beta primer mix along with a sample-barcoded 5' primer. The public reads were reanalyzed by TCRdb: fastp trimming at Q25, MiXCR alignment, in-frame beta chains only. One record per CDR3 amino acid sequence lists the most common genes and DNA. Here the sample has hundreds of thousands of distinct CDR3 sequences; 52% occur a single time. The ten largest clonotypes hold approximately 12% of the sample. Sequenced sample: blood. These receptors were collected from a woman of 80 years or more in good health.

This clonotype was seen ten or more times. This chain links TRBV7-2 with TRBJ1-6; no definite D call. V lost 2 bases and J lost 9, with 5 bases in between. Germline CDR1 SGHTA, CDR2 FQGNSA. The CDR3 length is 12 residues. The CDR3 nucleotides are TGTGCCAGCAGCTTAAAGGGTTCACCCCTCCACTTT. Residues: CASSLKGSPLHF. Variable domain in full (rest from reference TRBV7-2 and TRBJ1-6): GAGVSQSPSNKVTEKGKDVELRCDPISGHTALYWYRQSLGQGLEFLIYFQGNSAPDKSGLPSDRFSAERTGGSVSTLTIQRTQQEDSAVYLCASSLKGSPLHFGNGTRLTVT.

At least ten counts were recorded for this clonotype. The chain links TRBV7-2 to TRBJ1-6; D might be TRBD1 (5 bases). V lost 5 bases to trimming and J lost 10 bases, with 18 bases between them. Germline lookup yields CDR1 SGHTA and CDR2 FQGNSA. The CDR3 loop spans 15 amino acids. CDR3 bases: TGTGCCAGCAGCCTTGACAGAGCTTTTTGGTCACCCCTCCACTTT. Its protein is CASSLDRAFWSPLHF.

For this clonotype: A much larger clonotype is one base distant, so this may be a read error. The CDR3 does not end in the conserved phenylalanine or tryptophan, so this is likely a read error. The rearrangement uses TRBV6-1 and TRBJ2-7; unclear D gene. The closer fit of TRBJ2-5 to the DNA end suggests the J call may be wrong. The CDR3 spans 13 residues. Germline V gene data show CDR1 as MNHNS and CDR2 as SASEGT. The CDR3 DNA sequence: TGTGCCAGCAGTGAAAGGGTTGTGGTGACCCAGTACCTC. Its translation is CASSERVVVTQYL.

About this clonotype: A clone one base away is much larger, so this may be a read error. The rearrangement uses TRBV11-2 and TRBJ1-2; 9 bases match TRBD1. The junction had 12 bases not matched to a gene; V was cut back by 10 bases and J by 0 bases. In germline, CDR1 is SGHAT, CDR2 FQNNGV. The CDR3 covers 16 residues. CDR3: CATQGATSRANYGYTF. CDR3 DNA sequence: TGTGCCACACAGGGGGCCACGTCCCGAGCTAACTATGGCTACACCTTC.

The chain uses TRBV7-9 and TRBJ2-4; D not resolved. Germline values: CDR1 SEHNR, CDR2 FQNEAQ (reference sequence). V was cut by 2 bases and J by 0 bases, with 11 bases left in between. The CDR3 runs to 16 residues. The CDR3 reads CASSLSTDEAKNIQYF. Written as DNA, the CDR3 is TGTGCCAGCAGCTTAAGTACGGACGAAGCCAAAAACATTCAGTACTTC. The full variable domain, its missing parts supplied by reference TRBV7-9 and TRBJ2-4, is DTGVSQNPRHKITKRGQNVTFRCDPISEHNRLYWYRQTLGQGPEFLTYFQNEAQLEKSRLLSDRFSAERPKGSFSTLEIQRTEQGDSAMYLCASSLSTDEAKNIQYFGAGTRLSVL.

The J gene is TRBJ1-3, the V gene TRBV2; 10 bases align to TRBD1. Trimming at V came to 4 bases and at J to 0 bases, leaving 0 bases not matched to a gene. The CDR3 is 15 residues long. CDR1 and CDR2 (germline): SNHLY, FYNNEI. CDR3 residues: CASSGDRGSGNTIYF. Written as DNA, the CDR3 is TGTGCCAGCAGTGGGGACAGGGGCTCTGGAAACACCATATATTTT.

The chain is built from TRBV7-9 and TRBJ2-4; D gene ambiguous. The CDR3 is 13 residues long. Trimming left V 2 bases short and J 7 bases short, with 9 bases between. Germline V gene lookup returns CDR1 SEHNR and CDR2 FQNEAQ (reference sequence). The CDR3 spells CASSLYLGNIQYF. The CDR3 DNA reads TGTGCCAGCAGCTTATACCTGGGGAACATTCAGTACTTC.

The chain combines TRBV20-1 with TRBJ2-1, with TRBD2 identical over 9 bases. V was pared by 3 bases and J by 2 bases, with 14 bases of the junction left unmatched. The CDR3 loop spans 18 amino acids. Germline V CDR1 and CDR2: DFQATT, SNEGSKA (reference sequence). Here the CDR3 DNA reads TGCAGTGCTAGGCCCTCTGGTTTTAGCGGGAGACCCTACAATGAGCAGTTCTTC. Translating it yields CSARPSGFSGRPYNEQFF.

This clonotype was counted many times. The chain uses TRBV12-3 or TRBV12-4 and TRBJ1-1, with unresolved D. The CDR3 runs to 13 residues. V was trimmed by 4 bases and J by 6 bases, leaving 12 bases between them. CDR3 bases: TGTGCCAGCAGTTCCCCCCCAGTATCTGAAGCTTTCTTT. Its translation is CASSSPPVSEAFF.

The J gene is TRBJ1-4, the V gene TRBV12-3 or TRBV12-4; possibly TRBD1 for D (6 bases). This CDR3 spans 15 amino acids. V lost 7 bases to trimming and J lost 7 bases, with 19 bases between them. The chain's CDR3 is CASNPPGARGEKLFF. The CDR3, as DNA: TGTGCCAGCAACCCCCCGGGGGCGAGAGGTGAAAAACTGTTTTTT.

This rearrangement joins TRBV2 to TRBJ2-7; 7 nucleotides align to TRBD2. Per germline, CDR1 SNHLY and CDR2 FYNNEI. The ends lost 8 bases at V and 0 bases at J; junction bases unmatched: 10. The CDR3 spans 15 residues. The CDR3 is CASGGEARSSYEQYF. The DNA of the CDR3 is TGTGCCAGCGGGGGGGAGGCTCGTTCCTCCTACGAGCAGTACTTC.

A few counts support this clonotype. This may stem from a read error, because a much larger clone lies one nucleotide away. The chain is built from TRBV20-1 and TRBJ2-1; a weak D match, TRBD1 (6 bases). The J call may be incorrect, as the DNA end agrees better with TRBJ2-7. This CDR3 spans 16 amino acids. Germline lookup yields CDR1 DFQATT and CDR2 SNEGSKA (reference sequence). This CDR3 is CSALASGGSSYNEQYF. The CDR3 coding sequence is TGCAGTGCTCTGGCCTCTGGGGGCAGCTCCTACAATGAGCAGTACTTC.

The rearrangement uses TRBV7-9 and TRBJ2-3; 9 bases map to TRBD1. With V trimmed by 5 bases and J by 4 bases, 10 bases remained unmatched. CDR1 is SEHNR and CDR2 is FQNEAQ in the germline V gene (reference sequence). There are 16 residues in the CDR3. Written as DNA, the CDR3 is TGTGCCAGCAGCCCCGGGACAGGGACTATTTCAGATACGCAGTATTTT. Translating it yields CASSPGTGTISDTQYF.

The chain employs TRBV5-1 and TRBJ2-3, with 10 bases lining up with TRBD2. CDR1 and CDR2 from the germline V gene are SGHRS and YFSETQ. The CDR3 extends over 18 amino acids. V trimming: 1 base; J trimming: 5 bases; junction bases outside the gene matches: 13. The CDR3: CASSLRSELAGFGDTQYF. DNA of the CDR3: TGCGCCAGCAGCTTGCGATCCGAACTAGCGGGGTTCGGAGATACGCAGTATTTT.

This clonotype was counted a single time. The chain joins TRBV7-9 to TRBJ2-5; 11 bases are shared with TRBD2. CDR3 length equals 15 residues. V trimming: 3 bases; J trimming: 2 bases; junction bases outside the gene matches: 2. CDR1 and CDR2 (germline): SEHNR, FQNEAQ (reference sequence). CDR3 nucleotide sequence: TGTGCCAGCAGCTTCATAGCGGGGGGGCAAGAGACCCAGTACTTC. As protein: CASSFIAGGQETQYF.

This clonotype was seen repeatedly, ten times or more. The genes are TRBV27 and TRBJ1-2; D is undetermined. V lost 6 bases and J lost 4, with 15 bases in between. Germline-derived CDR1 and CDR2 are MNHEY and SMNVEV (reference sequence). The CDR3 totals 14 residues. For the CDR3, the DNA is TGTGCCAGCAGAAAGGACCAAGCCTTCTATGGCTACACCTTC. Its protein product is CASRKDQAFYGYTF.

This clonotype was counted a few times. V usage is TRBV7-8 and J usage is TRBJ1-5; D is possibly TRBD1 (5 bases). Deletions cut 5 bases from V and 2 bases from J, with 13 bases between. The V gene's germline CDR1 is SGHVS and CDR2 FQNEAQ. This CDR3 comprises 15 residues. The CDR3 DNA sequence: TGTGCCAGCAGCGTGACAGACGCGGGCAATCAGCCCCAGCATTTT. It translates to CASSVTDAGNQPQHF.